The clone carrying this T cell receptor (beta chain) has just a few counts. Its target is not known. Trimming took 0 bases from V and 7 from J, leaving 13 bases between them. This CDR3 comprises 14 residues. Germline CDR1 SGHKS, CDR2 YYEKEE (reference sequence). TCRdb called the 5' RACE reads again in MiXCR, with one record for every CDR3 protein. The data contain fewer than 400,000 distinct CDR3 sequences, around 13% of them singletons. This sample is part of a study of T-cell memory formation after mild COVID-19. Study-wide findings and caveats: Whereas later expanders leaned CD4+, clones contracting day 15 to 85 showed a balanced CD4/CD8 makeup.

The material sequenced was PBMCs or a T cell subset sorted from them (not recorded which). This sequence joins TRBV5-5 and TRBJ1-2, with D possibly TRBD1 on 6 matching bases. The TCR sequence derives from a man between 18 and 29 years old who had mild COVID-19 (a few samples of this study predate the infection). Cell type and time point are not known. The CDR3 DNA reads as TGTGCCAGCAGCTTGGTTGGCTCCAGGGGTGGCTACACCTTC. Translated, it gives CASSLVGSRGGYTF. Drawing the rest from reference TRBV5-5 and TRBJ1-2, the complete variable domain is DAGVTQSPTHLIKTRGQQVTLRCSPISGHKSVSWYQQVLGQGPQFIFQYYEKEERGRGNFPDRFSARQFPNYSSELNVNALLLGDSALYLCASSLVGSRGGYTFGSGTRLTVV.